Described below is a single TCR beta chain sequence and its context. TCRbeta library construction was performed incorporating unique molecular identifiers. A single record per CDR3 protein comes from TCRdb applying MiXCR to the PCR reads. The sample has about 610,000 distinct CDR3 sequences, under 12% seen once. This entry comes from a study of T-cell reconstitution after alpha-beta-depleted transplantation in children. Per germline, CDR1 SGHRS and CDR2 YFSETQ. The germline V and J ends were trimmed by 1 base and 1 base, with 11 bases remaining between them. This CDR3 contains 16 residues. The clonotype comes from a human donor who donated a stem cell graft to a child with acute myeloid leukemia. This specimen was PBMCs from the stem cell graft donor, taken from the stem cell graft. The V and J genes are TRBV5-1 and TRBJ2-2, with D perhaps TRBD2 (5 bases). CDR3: CASSLPLSGNTGELFF. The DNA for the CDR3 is TGCGCCAGCAGCTTGCCACTGAGCGGGAACACCGGGGAGCTGTTTTTT.